This T cell receptor (beta chain) derives from a study of T cell responses to AZD1222 COVID-19 vaccine. V gave up 5 bases and J gave up 7 bases; unmatched junction bases: 13. The CDR3 runs 16 residues. Looked up from germline, CDR1 is MDHEN and CDR2 is SYDVKM. The protocol was immunoSEQ multiplex PCR, while the TCRdb copy is restricted to in-frame clones and leaves out a portion. The data show tens of thousands of clones, over 70% seen once. Second doses that came at about 4 or about 12 weeks were put together. The chain has TRBV28 and TRBJ2-1, with 8 bases identical to TRBD2. This sequence was found in an adult who received the AZD1222 COVID-19 vaccine. The sample consisted of peripheral blood, taken 28 days after the second AZD1222 dose. The CDR3 nucleotides are TGTGCCAGCAGTATGATGACTAGCGCCAAGGGGAATGAGCAGTTCTTC. Protein sequence: CASSMMTSAKGNEQFF.